The present T cell receptor beta chain was sequenced within a study of T cell responses to AZD1222 COVID-19 vaccine (dated by TCRdb to the early 2020s). With respect to the entire study: Because spike-specific TCR depth and breadth did not differ between the two schedules, AZD1222 recipients who got a second dose at roughly 4 weeks were pooled with those who got a second dose at roughly 12 weeks. TCR sequencing covered 233 trial participants: roughly 200 given two doses of AZD1222 and about 26 given two doses of MenACWY control vaccine. Enrollment into the trials was organized by age into subgroups of 18-55, 56-69 and 70-plus years, and those subgroups contained roughly 140, 27 and 60 TCR-sequenced participants, respectively. What the work shows at the level of the full study, not this receptor alone: Conclusions about previously exposed vaccinees are limited, since just five or six AZD1222 recipients were seropositive for SARS-CoV-2 at baseline. The 56-69-year group was small, and its depth increase did not reach significance, likely because of low power. Most participants were white British and females outnumbered males, and the authors suggested that clonal diversity may have been underestimated. CD4 TCRs associated with the vaccine covered the entire spike protein, and the dominant responses were in regions 160-218 and 743-854. After two AZD1222 doses, both the breadth and the depth of spike-specific TCRs were significantly higher than at day 0 and than in MenACWY recipients. Epitopes outside the regions mutated in the B.1.351 and B.1.1.7 variants were reportedly recognized by nearly half of the unique spike-specific TCRs. Because no day 14 peak-response samples were available, the repertoires could be characterized only after the peak T cell response.

The time point label, as the study defines it: baseline before first vaccination. The vaccinee samples were drawn from two UK trials, COV001 and COV002, one of which was a single-blind randomized controlled phase 2/3 trial testing AZD1222 (ChAdOx1 nCoV-19) in healthy adults. For TCRbeta chain sequencing, PBMC samples from trial participants were taken at day 0 and at day 28 after the second dose. Remarks on this clone: Its specific antigen is unknown. No clone much larger than this one lies a single base away; base qualities are absent.

The V end gives up 5 bases and the J end 0 bases, leaving 4 bases in the junction not matched to a gene. The CDR3 runs 15 residues from the cysteine to the phenylalanine. The retained sequence is limited to the CDR3, 45 bases, with the frame set at the first base. The germline V gene encodes CDR1 SGHAT and CDR2 FQNNGV. The CDR3 regions of human TCRbeta chains were subjected to immunosequencing. The authors' analysis ran thus. TCRs in the repertoires were matched against a reference library of SARS-CoV-2-specific TCRs that had been generated with the MIRA antigen-specificity platform. Breadth was defined as the fraction of unique TCRs that were SARS-CoV-2-associated, and depth was defined as the fraction of total T cells that were SARS-CoV-2-associated. Using the MIRA data, each spike-specific TCR was assigned both to the spike region to which the TCR was reactive and to a CD4 or CD8 class. Log10-transformed breadth and depth values were compared by one-way ANOVA with Sidak's multiple comparisons tests. Held by TCRdb, this immuneACCESS table contains in-frame sequences only and omits some clones. Under half of the omission traces to an unresolved V gene where checked; the cause of the rest is unknown. V and J calls and clone size come straight from that table; D and trimming were deduced from the DNA. This sample has more than 100,000 clones in its table, and approximately 92% of those were observed once. The ten largest account for roughly 13% of the sample.

The sequenced sample was peripheral blood, obtained on day 0 of AZD1222 vaccination. This sequence originates from an adult in good health. The chain uses TRBV11-2 and TRBJ2-7; a stretch of 10 junction bases matches TRBD2. The CDR3 corresponds to CASSRGLADSYEQYF. The nucleotides read TGTGCCAGCAGCCGCGGACTAGCGGACTCCTACGAGCAGTACTTC.